These T cell receptor beta chains were read from a single sample in a study of shared clonotypes between healthy human individuals. The data were produced by immunoSEQ multiplex PCR, yet TCRdb's version contains in-frame clones alone and is incomplete. Of about 820,000 clones listed, 90% to 95% are singletons. Sequencing was performed on naive CD8+ T cells sorted from blood. All receptors come from a man between 25 and 39 years old in good health. The CDR3 runs from the conserved cysteine through the conserved F or W. The order of the fields is V gene, D gene, J gene, clone size, CDR3 DNA, CDR3 protein. The D gene is left open where the match is weak. Clone size, where shown, is once, few, many, or a class for clones that have expanded.

>TRBV19|-|TRBJ1-1|few
TGTGCCAGTAGTATAGGCAGGGGATTCCTCACTGAAGCTTTCTTT
CASSIGRGFLTEAFF
>TRBV6-5|TRBD1|TRBJ1-2|-
TGTGCCAGCAGCTCGGGACAGGGTAGTGGCTACACCTTC
CASSSGQGSGYTF
>TRBV9|-|TRBJ2-1|-
TGTGCCAGCAGCGTAGATGGGGGGAATGAGCAGTTCTTC
CASSVDGGNEQFF
>TRBV2|-|TRBJ2-1|-
TGTGCCAGCAGGGGGGGATTCAATGAGCAGTTCTTC
CASRGGFNEQFF
>TRBV28|-|TRBJ1-1|-
TGTGCCAGCAGCCCCATGTTGGTAGAAGCTTTCTTT
CASSPMLVEAFF
>TRBV28|-|TRBJ2-1|-
TGTGCCAGCAGTTTAGCCTGGAGCTCCTACAATGAGCAGTTCTTC
CASSLAWSSYNEQFF
>TRBV7-9|TRBD1|TRBJ2-2|once
TGTGCCAGCAGCCTCAGAGGAGGGACAGGGAACACCGGGGAGCTGTTTTTT
CASSLRGGTGNTGELFF
>TRBV7-3|TRBD2|TRBJ2-1|-
TGTGCCAGCAGCCTTTCCGCGGGAGTCGGCAATGAGCAGTTCTTC
CASSLSAGVGNEQFF
>TRBV6-1|-|TRBJ2-2|-
TGTGCCAGCAGTGGGTGGGGTGGCACCGGGGAGCTGTTTTTT
CASSGWGGTGELFF
>TRBV5-1|-|TRBJ2-2|-
TGCGCCAGCAGCTTGGCCGGTGTAGGGGCGAGCACCGGGGAGCTGTTTTTT
CASSLAGVGASTGELFF
>TRBV7-9|TRBD1|TRBJ2-5|-
TGTGCCAGCAGCGACGGACAGGGGGTTCAAGAGACCCAGTACTTC
CASSDGQGVQETQYF
>TRBV19|-|TRBJ1-3|-
TGTGCCAGTAGTATGGCGGGCTCTCCTAACACCATATATTTT
CASSMAGSPNTIYF
>TRBV2|-|TRBJ2-7|-
TGTGCCAGCAGTGAAAGGACATTTGACGACTGGAGCTCCTACGAGCAGTACTTC
CASSERTFDDWSSYEQYF
>TRBV5-6|TRBD1|TRBJ1-4|-
TGTGCCAGCAGCTTGGGACAGGGGCGCAGTGAAAAACTGTTTTTT
CASSLGQGRSEKLFF
>TRBV29-1|-|TRBJ2-3|-
TGCAGCGTTGATAGTGGGCACCCGAGTTTCGCGTATTTT
CSVDSGHPSFAYF
>TRBV27|TRBD1|TRBJ2-7|-
TGTGCCAGCAGTTTATCGGGACAGGGGGGTTACGAGCAGTACTTC
CASSLSGQGGYEQYF
>TRBV19|TRBD2|TRBJ2-7|-
TGTGCCAGTAGTACGGGACTAGCTACGACCTACGAGCAGTACTTC
CASSTGLATTYEQYF
>TRBV20-1|-|TRBJ2-7|-
TGCAGTGCAGCCGGGGCCTACGAGCAGTACTTC
CSAAGAYEQYF
>TRBV13|TRBD2|TRBJ2-7|-
TGTGCCAGCAGATCCGGGTCGGGACTAGTCATCCACGAGCAGTACTTC
CASRSGSGLVIHEQYF
>TRBV7-6|-|TRBJ2-5|-
TGTGCCAGCAGCTTAGCTCCGGGGCTCCAGTACTTC
CASSLAPGLQYF
>TRBV30|TRBD2|TRBJ2-1|-
TGTGCCTGGAGTGTTAGCGGGAGGGCCTATGAGCAGTTCTTC
CAWSVSGRAYEQFF
>TRBV27|-|TRBJ2-7|-
TGTGCCAGCAGTTTATCGGCAGGAGGGTCCTACGAGCAGTACTTC
CASSLSAGGSYEQYF
>TRBV23-1|-|TRBJ2-1|-
TGCGCCAGCAGTCTGAGAGTTCGCAGGGTCCCCTACAATGAGCAGTTCTTC
CASSLRVRRVPYNEQFF
>TRBV2|-|TRBJ2-7|-
TGTGCCAGCAGTGAAGCGCTTCTGCGGACGAACTACGAGCAGTACTTC
CASSEALLRTNYEQYF
>TRBV5-6|-|TRBJ2-7|-
TGTGCCAGCAGCTCATACTACGAGCAGTACTTC
CASSSYYEQYF
>TRBV27|-|TRBJ2-7|-
TGTGCCAGCGGTCAGGTCTTCAGGGAGCAGTACTTC
CASGQVFREQYF
>TRBV19|-|TRBJ2-7|-
TGTGCCAGTAGTATAAGGCCGACCCAACCCTACGAGCAGTACTTC
CASSIRPTQPYEQYF
>TRBV29-1|-|TRBJ2-5|-
TGCAGCGTTGATATGTGGGGGGAAGAGACCCAGTACTTC
CSVDMWGEETQYF
>TRBV28|-|TRBJ1-3|-
TGTGCCAGCAGTGCAGGGCGCATCGCCATATATTTT
CASSAGRIAIYF
>TRBV5-1|-|TRBJ2-1|-
TGCGCCAGCAGCTTGAGGGAGGTTTACAATGAGCAGTTCTTC
CASSLREVYNEQFF
>TRBV7-9|-|TRBJ1-5|-
TGTGCCAGCAGCTCAGCTGGGGGAGCCACCGGTATTGCCCAGCATTTT
CASSSAGGATGIAQHF
>TRBV7-8|TRBD1|TRBJ2-7|-
TGTGCCAGCAGCCCACACCCGAGACAGGGCGACGAGCAGTACTTC
CASSPHPRQGDEQYF
>TRBV19|-|TRBJ1-4|-
TGTGCCAGTAGTATAATAGGAATGATGGGTGAAAAACTGTTTTTT
CASSIIGMMGEKLFF
>TRBV9|TRBD2|TRBJ2-1|once
TGTGCCAGCAGCGCGAGCGGGGGCAATGAGCAGTTCTTC
CASSASGGNEQFF
>TRBV7-9|TRBD1|TRBJ2-7|-
TGTGCCAGCAGCTCAGGGGGCGAGCAGTACTTC
CASSSGGEQYF
>TRBV27|-|TRBJ1-1|-
TGTGCCAGCAGTTTTAGAGGCCCGGAGGTTGCTGAAGCTTTCTTT
CASSFRGPEVAEAFF
>TRBV7-2|-|TRBJ2-1|-
TGTGCCAGCAGCTTAGCGAGGGCCACCTACAATGAGCAGTTCTTC
CASSLARATYNEQFF
>TRBV7-9|TRBD1|TRBJ1-2|-
TGTGCCAGCAGCTTAGCGGTAGGACAGGCGGAAAACTATGGCTACACCTTC
CASSLAVGQAENYGYTF
>TRBV6-5|-|TRBJ1-1|-
TGTGCCAGCAGTTATTCTACAGGGTTGAACACTGAAGCTTTCTTT
CASSYSTGLNTEAFF
>TRBV7-2|-|TRBJ1-3|-
TGTGCCAGCAGCTCACCCTCCGGACTCTCTGGAAACACCATATATTTT
CASSSPSGLSGNTIYF
>TRBV6-1|-|TRBJ2-2|-
TGTGCCAGCAGAGGGGTTGGCACCGGGGAGCTGTTTTTT
CASRGVGTGELFF
>TRBV29-1|TRBD2|TRBJ2-7|-
TGCAGCGCAGGACTAGGAGACGAGCAGTACTTC
CSAGLGDEQYF